This T cell receptor beta chain emerged from a study of CDR3 diversity in severe acne. This clonotype has only one observation. The CDR3 runs to 16 residues. Trimming left V 4 bases short and J 4 bases short, with 18 bases between. CDR1 is SGDLS, CDR2 YYNGEE, per germline. TCRdb reanalysed the PCR reads using MiXCR and keeps one entry per CDR3 protein. Here the sample spans approximately 90,000 distinct CDR3 sequences, roughly half being singletons. The material sequenced was blood. The TCR was taken from a male donor in good health, serving as a control. The chain uses TRBV9 and TRBJ1-3, with D maybe TRBD1 (5 bases). The DNA for the CDR3 is TGTGCCAGCAGCTCCGGGGGGGGGAGCGTCGGAAACACCATATATTTT. As protein: CASSSGGGSVGNTIYF.